This paragraph reports one T cell receptor beta chain. V dropped 0 bases and J dropped 7 bases, with 22 bases sitting between them. Germline V CDR1 and CDR2: SGHVS, FNYEAQ. CDR3 length: 17 amino acids. The entry originates in a study of monozygotic twins with cystic fibrosis. Repertoires were generated with immunoSEQ multiplex PCR, while TCRdb's copy carries only in-frame clones and drops some. The sample records fewer than 30,000 clones, 90% being singletons. The chain carries TRBV7-6 and TRBJ2-7; D is undetermined. Sequenced input: blood. This TCR was sampled from a girl aged 2 to 10 with cystic fibrosis. CDR3 in DNA: TGTGCCAGCAGCTTAGCGCTCGCTGGGAATCTTATGCGAGAGCAGTACTTC. Protein product: CASSLALAGNLMREQYF.